Listed below are T cell receptor beta chains from one sample, sequenced in a study of blood T cell repertoires in COVID-19. Generated by immunoSEQ multiplex PCR, the TCRdb table keeps only in-frame clones and is missing some. Among hundreds of thousands of clones listed, 90% to 95% were seen once. What was sequenced was peripheral blood. The receptor set was obtained from a woman under 30 who had recovered from COVID-19. Each CDR3 is given with its conserved first and last residue. D genes are given only for firm matches. Clone sizes are given selectively: once, few, many, or a class where the clone is expanded.

clone_size j_call d_call v_call cdr3_aa cdr3_nt
NA TRBJ1-2 TRBD1 TRBV11-3 CASSSRQGINYGYTF TGTGCCAGCAGCTCCCGACAGGGCATAAACTATGGCTACACCTTC
once TRBJ2-1 TRBD2 TRBV7-2 CASGLAGGATNEQFF TGTGCCTCGGGACTAGCGGGAGGTGCCACCAATGAGCAGTTCTTC
NA TRBJ1-1 NA TRBV30 CAWRGGRGNTEAFF TGTGCCTGGAGGGGAGGGAGGGGGAACACTGAAGCTTTCTTT
NA TRBJ1-2 NA TRBV4-3 CASSRRVTGTNYGYTF TGCGCCAGCAGCCGCCGAGTGACGGGAACTAACTATGGCTACACCTTC
NA TRBJ1-3 NA TRBV19 CASSIGQGFSGNTIYF TGTGCCAGTAGTATCGGCCAGGGCTTCTCTGGAAACACCATATATTTT
NA TRBJ1-2 NA TRBV5-6 CASSFSDYGYTF TGTGCCAGCAGCTTCTCAGATTATGGCTACACCTTC
once TRBJ1-2 NA TRBV3-1/TRBV3-2 CASSQYWQGRFWGYGYTF TGTGCCAGCAGCCAATACTGGCAGGGAAGATTTTGGGGCTATGGCTACACCTTC
once TRBJ2-5 NA TRBV7-7 CASSLNPGYKETQYF TGTGCCAGCAGCCTAAACCCGGGATATAAGGAGACCCAGTACTTC
NA TRBJ1-3 NA TRBV3-1/TRBV3-2 CASSQATRVSGNTIYF TGTGCCAGCAGCCAAGCTACGAGAGTCTCTGGAAACACCATATATTTT
NA TRBJ2-5 NA TRBV5-1 CASSLGGWSQETQYF TGCGCCAGCAGCTTGGGAGGTTGGAGCCAAGAGACCCAGTACTTC
NA TRBJ2-3 NA TRBV12-3/TRBV12-4 CASSTGSLDTQYF TGTGCCAGCAGCACAGGGAGCCTAGATACGCAGTATTTT
few TRBJ1-1 NA TRBV18 CASSLPGTMNTEAFF TGTGCCAGCTCACTACCCGGGACAATGAACACTGAAGCTTTCTTT
NA TRBJ1-1 NA TRBV19 CASRSRDNYPMNTEAFF TGTGCCAGTAGGAGCCGGGACAACTACCCGATGAACACTGAAGCTTTCTTT